This TCR beta chain is from a study of early T cells in non-severe SARS-CoV-2 infection (dated by TCRdb to about 2021). In terms of the full investigation: Because TCR sequencing relied on bulk RNA taken from unsorted whole blood, pairing of alpha and beta chains was not possible. Broad study findings and their caveats: VDJdb matching was skewed toward anti-spike CD8 responses and likely underestimated virus-specific expansions by missing private and CD4 specificities.

The library relied on 5' RACE. These reads were obtained on a NextSeq 500. Unique molecular identifiers were attached to individual cDNA molecules in the TCR library protocol so that sequencing error and PCR bias could be corrected. Sequencing covered both TCR alpha and beta chains, and within each sample the abundances of alpha and beta sequences were tightly co-correlated. On the authors' methods: Decombinator V4 was used to perform V gene, J gene and CDR3 annotation of TCR sequences. Expanded TCRs were defined as changing significantly between any two time points under a Poisson model with p below 0.0001. TCR abundances were normalised to the total number of TCRs sequenced per sample and expressed as counts per million. MAIT TCRs were defined by TRAV1-2 paired with TRAJ12, TRAJ20 or TRAJ33, and iNKT TCRs by TRAV10 paired with TRAJ18. VDJdb, accessed 1 November 2021, was searched for CMV, EBV and SARS-CoV-2 annotated TCRs, with TCRs annotated for multiple antigens excluded. The public reads were quality trimmed at Q25 with fastp and then assembled into clones with MiXCR by TCRdb, keeping productive beta chains. Every CDR3 protein is listed once, alongside the most common genes and DNA of its rows. TCRdb's processing, not the study's, gives the V and J calls here. Counted in this sample were around 33,000 distinct CDR3 sequences; about 4.2% of them appeared once. 12% of the sample is in the top ten clones.

Many counts were recorded for this clonotype. This clone's antigen is unknown. Per-base qualities were not stored, and no clone one base away is much larger. From V the trimming removes 3 bases and from J it removes 2 bases, while the gene matches leave 5 bases of the junction unaccounted for. From the cysteine through the phenylalanine, the CDR3 covers 15 amino acids. Of all the DNA, just the CDR3 is kept, 45 bases in frame from base 1. The germline V gene (reference sequence) specifies DFQATT as CDR1 and SNEGSKA as CDR2. This was a case-control study nested in a cohort of healthcare workers in London, UK, who had nasopharyngeal swab PCR tests and blood samples taken every week. Between 23 and 31 March 2020, the week of the UK lockdown, healthcare workers were enrolled and then followed up weekly for as long as 16 weeks.

The sequenced material came from whole blood. This clonotype originated in an adult who was a healthcare worker with PCR-confirmed SARS-CoV-2 infection or an uninfected control (not recorded which). The chain employs TRBV20-1 and TRBJ2-3, with 10 junctional bases fitting TRBD2. The bases are TGCAGTGCTAGCAGACTAGCGGGCAACACAGATACGCAGTATTTT. Its amino acids are CSASRLAGNTDTQYF.